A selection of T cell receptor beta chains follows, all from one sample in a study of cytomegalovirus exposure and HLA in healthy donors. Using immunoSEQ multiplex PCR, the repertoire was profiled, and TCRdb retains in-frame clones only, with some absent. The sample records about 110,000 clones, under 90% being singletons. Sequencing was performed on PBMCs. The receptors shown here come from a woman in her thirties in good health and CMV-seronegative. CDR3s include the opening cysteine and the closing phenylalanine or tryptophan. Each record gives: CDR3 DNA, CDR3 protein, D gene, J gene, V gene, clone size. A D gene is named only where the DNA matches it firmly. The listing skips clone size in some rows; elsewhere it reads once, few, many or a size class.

TGTGCCAGCAGTGAATATAGTGGAGGCGGGAGGTTCCACAATGAGCAGTTCTTC	CASSEYSGGGRFHNEQFF	TRBD2	TRBJ2-1	TRBV25-1	NA
TGCGCCAGCAGCCCATCTTTCGGGACAGGGATCTACGAGCAGTACTTC	CASSPSFGTGIYEQYF	TRBD1	TRBJ2-7	TRBV4-1	NA
TGCAGCGTCCTTCTAGCGGAGAGGGCCTACGAGCAGTACTTC	CSVLLAERAYEQYF	TRBD2	TRBJ2-7	TRBV29-1	NA
TGCGCCAGCTATCTAGGGACGGGAGGACAAGAGACCCAGTACTTC	CASYLGTGGQETQYF	TRBD2	TRBJ2-5	TRBV5-1	few
TGTGCCAGCAGCTTGGGGCTCAATCAGCCCCAGCATTTT	CASSLGLNQPQHF	NA	TRBJ1-5	TRBV11-1	NA
TGTGCCTGGGACGAAGGGGTCGCGATGAAGCAGTTCTTC	CAWDEGVAMKQFF	NA	TRBJ2-1	TRBV30	NA
TGTGCCAGCAGCTCGGGACTTGACTACGAGCAGTACTTC	CASSSGLDYEQYF	NA	TRBJ2-7	TRBV7-9	NA
TGTGCCAGCAGATTCACCTCGACTAGCACAGATACGCAGTATTTT	CASRFTSTSTDTQYF	NA	TRBJ2-3	TRBV7-2	NA
TGTGCCAGCACCATGGGGGGGTTGAACACTGAAGCTTTCTTT	CASTMGGLNTEAFF	NA	TRBJ1-1	TRBV6-1	NA
TGTGCCAGCAGTTCAAGACAGGGTTATACAGATACGCAGTATTTT	CASSSRQGYTDTQYF	TRBD1	TRBJ2-3	TRBV27	NA
TGTGCCTGGAGGGCGGCAGGGGGTACGTTGATCTACACCTTC	CAWRAAGGTLIYTF	TRBD1	TRBJ1-2	TRBV30	NA
TGTGCCAGCAGCGTAACTAGCGGGAGATCCATCGGGGAGCTGTTTTTT	CASSVTSGRSIGELFF	TRBD2	TRBJ2-2	TRBV9	NA
TGTGCCAGTACGGCAGGGTTACTCTACGAGCAGTACTTC	CASTAGLLYEQYF	NA	TRBJ2-7	TRBV19	NA
TGTGCCAGCAGCTTAGGGCTAGCGGGAGGCCCCGACGAGCAGTACTTC	CASSLGLAGGPDEQYF	TRBD2	TRBJ2-7	TRBV11-3	NA
TGCGCCAGCAAAAGTGCCACAGGCAATAATGAAAAACTGTTTTTT	CASKSATGNNEKLFF	NA	TRBJ1-4	TRBV5-1	few
TGTGCCAGCAGTTTACCGGGAGCGACAGATACGCAGTATTTT	CASSLPGATDTQYF	NA	TRBJ2-3	TRBV28	NA
TGCGCCAGCAGCTTTAGCGGAGTCGGGACTGAAGCTTTCTTT	CASSFSGVGTEAFF	NA	TRBJ1-1	TRBV5-1	NA
TGCGCCAGCAGCCAGCCCGGGAGACGTTTGTACAATGAGCAGTTCTTC	CASSQPGRRLYNEQFF	NA	TRBJ2-1	TRBV4-1	few
TGTGCCAGCAGCTTAGTTCCTAGGGCGGGGGGGGAGCTGTTTTTT	CASSLVPRAGGELFF	NA	TRBJ2-2	TRBV11-2	NA
TGCAGTAAACAGGAACCTCATGGCTACACCTTC	CSKQEPHGYTF	NA	TRBJ1-2	TRBV20-1	few
TGTGCCAGCAGTGATGGACTAGCCTCCTACAATGAGCAGTTCTTC	CASSDGLASYNEQFF	TRBD2	TRBJ2-1	TRBV6-1	NA
TGTGCCACCTCCACAGGACTAGCGGGAATTGAGCAGTTCTTC	CATSTGLAGIEQFF	TRBD2	TRBJ2-1	TRBV15	NA
TGTGCCAGCAGCGTAGATGGGGACTGGGCTAACTATGGCTACACCTTC	CASSVDGDWANYGYTF	NA	TRBJ1-2	TRBV9	NA
TGCGCCAGCAGCCCGAGGAGTCGGGAGTTGACCGAGGAGCAGTACTTC	CASSPRSRELTEEQYF	NA	TRBJ2-7	TRBV5-1	NA
TGTGCCAGCAGGGGAGAGGGACTGAGAGGGTATAGCAATCAGCCCCAGCATTTT	CASRGEGLRGYSNQPQHF	NA	TRBJ1-5	TRBV27	NA
TGCGCCAGCAGTGGACTAGCGGGAGGGAGCTACGAGCAGTACTTC	CASSGLAGGSYEQYF	TRBD2	TRBJ2-7	TRBV10-1	NA
TGTGCCAGCAGTTACTTCGACTGGAGCTCCTACGAGCAGTACTTC	CASSYFDWSSYEQYF	NA	TRBJ2-7	TRBV6-5	NA
TGTGCCAGCAGCCAAAAGTTAACAGGGGCCAAAAACATTCAGTACTTC	CASSQKLTGAKNIQYF	NA	TRBJ2-4	TRBV14	NA
TGTGCCAGCAGCATCTCCAACAGGGGAGGTAACGAGCAGTACTTC	CASSISNRGGNEQYF	NA	TRBJ2-7	TRBV11-2	NA
TGTGCCAGCAGCCAAGAGACAGGTCCTTGGGGCTACACCTTC	CASSQETGPWGYTF	NA	TRBJ1-2	TRBV7-2	few
TGTGCCAGTAGGCGGACAGGGGGTGACGAGACCCAGTACTTC	CASRRTGGDETQYF	TRBD1	TRBJ2-5	TRBV19	NA
TGTGCCAGCTCACCGAACAGTTCATCGAACACTGAAGCTTTCTTT	CASSPNSSSNTEAFF	NA	TRBJ1-1	TRBV18	NA
TGTGCCACCAAACGGAGCGGGAGGTTCCTAGCCAAAAACATTCAGTACTTC	CATKRSGRFLAKNIQYF	TRBD2	TRBJ2-4	TRBV7-2	NA
TGTGCCAGCACCCAGGGACAACGCTCTGGAAACACCATATATTTT	CASTQGQRSGNTIYF	NA	TRBJ1-3	TRBV6-1	NA
TGTGCCAGCAGCTTGACCGCAGGGGGCGCCTACAATGAGCAGTTCTTC	CASSLTAGGAYNEQFF	TRBD1	TRBJ2-1	TRBV5-6	NA
TGTGCCAGCAGCTTAGCCCTGGGCGAGTTCTTC	CASSLALGEFF	NA	TRBJ2-1	TRBV7-9	NA
TGCGCCAGCAGAAGAAGGGCGGGAAGTCGCACAGATACGCAGTATTTT	CASRRRAGSRTDTQYF	NA	TRBJ2-3	TRBV5-1	NA
TGTGCCAGCAGTCAAAGGGGGGGACCTTATAGCAATCAGCCCCAGCATTTT	CASSQRGGPYSNQPQHF	NA	TRBJ1-5	TRBV27	NA
TGTGCCAGCAGCAAAGCACAGGGGACAATTAGCCCAGATACGCAGTATTTT	CASSKAQGTISPDTQYF	NA	TRBJ2-3	TRBV21-1	NA
TGCGCCAGCAGCCAAGATTCCCCGGGACTGCTTGGAACCGGGGAGCTGTTTTTT	CASSQDSPGLLGTGELFF	NA	TRBJ2-2	TRBV4-3	few
TGTGCCAGCAGCCCCAGTCCGATTTCGCCCCTCCACTTT	CASSPSPISPLHF	NA	TRBJ1-6	TRBV5-6	few
TGTGCCAGCAGTTTGGTAGGGGTCTCCTACAATGAGCAGTTCTTC	CASSLVGVSYNEQFF	NA	TRBJ2-1	TRBV28	NA
TGTGCCAGCAGGAGACCAAAGACAGGGAACACCGGGGAGCTGTTTTTT	CASRRPKTGNTGELFF	NA	TRBJ2-2	TRBV7-8	few
TGTGCCAGCAGTTCTCAGACTAGCGGGAGGGTCCCTGAGCAGTTCTTC	CASSSQTSGRVPEQFF	TRBD2	TRBJ2-1	TRBV25-1	NA
TGCGCCAGCAGTGAGGGGACTAGCGTCACAGATACGCAGTATTTT	CASSEGTSVTDTQYF	TRBD2	TRBJ2-3	TRBV10-2	NA